These 6 T cell receptor beta chains came from one sample sequenced in a study of regulatory T cells in long-lasting Graves disease. Time point: persistent/refractory GD, antithyroid drugs over 5 years with positive TRAb. Making the TCR library involved RNA that had been extracted from PBMCs. Arm-PCR of CDR3 regions with iRepertoire HTBI primers generated TCR beta libraries. MiXCR, run by TCRdb on the multiplex PCR reads, gives a single entry per CDR3 protein. Among 400,000 to 600,000 distinct CDR3 sequences listed, approximately 21% were seen once. The material was peripheral blood mononuclear cells (PBMCs), obtained when the disease was refractory, from a patient treated with antithyroid drugs. All receptors come from a female donor with Graves disease.

This chain connects TRBV12-5 to TRBJ2-2, with D tentatively TRBD1 (6 bases). This CDR3 comprises 15 residues. The germline gives CDR1 LGHNT, CDR2 FRNRAP. V was shortened by 4 bases and J by 0 bases, with 9 bases between the two germline ends. The CDR3 spells CASGWTATNTGELFF. The CDR3 DNA follows: TGTGCTAGTGGTTGGACAGCGACGAACACCGGGGAGCTGTTTTTT. Based on the CDR3 plus reference TRBV12-5 and TRBJ2-2, the full variable domain is DARVTQTPRHKVTEMGQEVTMRCQPILGHNTVFWYRQTMMQGLELLAYFRNRAPLDDSGMPKDRFSAEMPDATLATLKIQPSEPRDSAVYFCASGWTATNTGELFFGEGSRLTVL.

This clonotype has a count of ten or more. V usage is TRBV2 and J usage is TRBJ1-6; D is unclear. CDR3 length: 13 amino acids. V was pared by 8 bases and J by 7 bases, with 12 bases between. Germline V gene sequence: CDR1 SNHLY, CDR2 FYNNEI. Here the CDR3 reads CASRETSNSPLHF. The CDR3 DNA follows: TGTGCCAGCCGGGAAACCTCCAATTCACCCCTCCACTTT.

The chain's CDR3 is CASSFWGTGDSGYTF. CDR3 coding DNA: TGTGCCAGCAGCTTTTGGGGGACAGGGGACTCTGGCTACACCTTC. V and J are TRBV7-9 and TRBJ1-2; 10 nucleotides match TRBD1. The CDR3 extends over 15 amino acids. Trimming removed 3 bases from V and 7 bases from J; junction bases left unmatched: 8. Germline assignment: CDR1 SEHNR and CDR2 FQNEAQ (reference sequence). Drawing the rest from reference TRBV7-9 and TRBJ1-2, the complete variable domain is DTGVSQNPRHKITKRGQNVTFRCDPISEHNRLYWYRQTLGQGPEFLTYFQNEAQLEKSRLLSDRFSAERPKGSFSTLEIQRTEQGDSAMYLCASSFWGTGDSGYTFGSGTRLTVV.

In this sample, this clonotype turned up many times. The chain is built from TRBV2 and TRBJ1-1; no firm D call. Between the trimmed V and J ends, which lost 5 bases and 8 bases, there was a span of 12 bases. This CDR3 spans 12 amino acids. Per germline, CDR1 SNHLY and CDR2 FYNNEI. CDR3 loop: CASSTRTSEAFF. The CDR3 DNA sequence: TGTGCCAGCAGTACCAGAACAAGCGAAGCTTTCTTT.

This clonotype was detected many times. The rearrangement links TRBV5-1 to TRBJ1-6, with unresolved D. The V and J ends lost 0 bases and 9 bases respectively, with 7 bases between them. The V gene's germline CDR1 is SGHRS and CDR2 YFSETQ. The CDR3 spans 13 residues. CDR3 in amino acids: CASSLGHGSPLHF. Written as DNA, the CDR3 is TGCGCCAGCAGCTTGGGACACGGTTCACCCCTCCACTTT. Full variable domain (remainder filled in from reference TRBV5-1 and TRBJ1-6): KAGVTQTPRYLIKTRGQQVTLSCSPISGHRSVSWYQQTPGQGLQFLFEYFSETQRNKGNFPGRFSGRQFSNSRSEMNVSTLELGDSALYLCASSLGHGSPLHFGNGTRLTVT.

This rearrangement joins TRBV11-2 to TRBJ2-3; 7 nucleotides agree with TRBD1. Germline V CDR1 and CDR2: SGHAT, FQNNGV. The CDR3 is made up of 15 amino acids. Trimming removed 5 bases from V and 0 bases from J; junction bases left unmatched: 5. In DNA, the CDR3 is TGTGCCAGCAGCCCGTGGGGACAGAGCACAGATACGCAGTATTTT. Its protein is CASSPWGQSTDTQYF.